The 16 T cell receptor beta chains in this list originate from one sample, sequenced in a study of long-term antiretroviral therapy in people with HIV. Running of the v3.0 immunoSEQ assay took place at survey level. Profiled with immunoSEQ multiplex PCR; TCRdb holds only in-frame clones, not every one. The profile shows about 39,000 clones, approximately 89% of them singletons. Sequencing was performed on unsorted PBMCs, taken 3.1 years after starting antiretroviral therapy. The receptors shown here come from a woman aged 50 to 65 with HIV.

The V gene is TRBV29-1, the J gene TRBJ2-7, with a weak D call TRBD1 (5 bases). With 6 bases removed from V and 3 bases from J, the gap between germline ends came to 9 bases. This CDR3 comprises 11 residues. Germline loops: CDR1 SQVTM, CDR2 ANQGSEA. The CDR3 region has the DNA TGCAGCGTCGCACAGGACTACGAGCAGTACTTC. Its protein product is CSVAQDYEQYF.

The chain recombines TRBV29-1 with TRBJ2-1; 7 positions match TRBD1. The CDR3 runs to 16 residues. V shed 1 base and J 3 bases; nucleotides not matched to a gene: 9. CDR1 and CDR2 (germline): SQVTM, ANQGSEA. The DNA of the CDR3 is TGCAGCGTTGAAGGAGACCGACAGGGAAGCTACAATGAGCAGTTCTTC. Residues: CSVEGDRQGSYNEQFF.

The chain joins TRBV7-9 to TRBJ1-1; D is uncertain. The V end was cut by 1 base, the J end by 4 bases, with 7 bases between. The germline V gene encodes CDR1 SEHNR and CDR2 FQNEAQ (reference sequence). This CDR3 is 13 amino acids long. The CDR3: CASSLEAATEAFF. The CDR3 region has the DNA TGTGCCAGCAGCTTAGAAGCGGCCACTGAAGCTTTCTTT.

This clone was detected a few times. CDR3 bases: TGTGCCAGCAGGATTAGTTCACCCCTCCACTTT. Its protein is CASRISSPLHF. The chain recombines TRBV2 with TRBJ1-6, with D hard to call. Germline loops: CDR1 SNHLY, CDR2 FYNNEI. The CDR3 has 11 residues. V lost 6 bases and J lost 9, with 6 bases in between.

The chain combines TRBV29-1 with TRBJ1-2; 12 bases match TRBD1. CDR1 is SQVTM and CDR2 is ANQGSEA in the germline V gene. With V trimmed by 4 bases and J by 2 bases, 8 bases remained unmatched. The length of the CDR3 is 16 residues. The CDR3 reads CSVGGGTGGVNYGYTF. As DNA, the CDR3 is TGCAGCGTTGGCGGCGGGACAGGGGGCGTAAACTATGGCTACACCTTC.

The rearrangement uses TRBV11-2 and TRBJ1-2, with TRBD1 identical over 10 bases. Germline V gene data show CDR1 as SGHAT and CDR2 as FQNNGV. This CDR3 region has 14 residues. V was clipped by 5 bases and J by 7 bases; unmatched bases: 7. The CDR3 DNA sequence: TGTGCCAGCAGCGCGGCGACAGGGGGCCCTGGCTACACCTTC. Translating it yields CASSAATGGPGYTF.

The chain uses TRBV14 and TRBJ1-4; D uncertain. Trimming removed 4 bases from V and 8 bases from J, with 17 bases in between. The V gene's germline CDR1 is SGHDN and CDR2 FVKESK. The CDR3 totals 15 residues. The CDR3 sequence is CASSPRSGSEEKLFF. CDR3 coding DNA: TGTGCCAGCAGCCCTCGTTCGGGGTCCGAAGAAAAACTGTTTTTT.

The V call is TRBV19, the J call TRBJ1-1; 7 bases align to TRBD1. Germline CDR1 and CDR2: LNHDA and SQIVND (reference sequence). Losses at the gene ends were 5 bases for V and 3 bases for J; bases not matched to a gene: 3. CDR3 length: 13 amino acids. The CDR3 DNA follows: TGTGCCAGTAGTTTCCAGGGGGACACTGAAGCTTTCTTT. This sequence encodes CASSFQGDTEAFF.

This rearrangement joins TRBV30 to TRBJ1-1, with a weak D call TRBD1 (5 bases). Germline-derived CDR1 and CDR2 are GTSNPN and SVGIG (reference sequence). The CDR3 covers 13 residues. V lost 4 bases and J lost 6, with 15 bases in between. CDR3 nucleotide sequence: TGTGCCTGGATTTCCCAAGAGGGGCCTGAAGCTTTCTTT. Its translation is CAWISQEGPEAFF.

CDR3: CASSEPGRLSGNTIYF. The CDR3 nucleotides are TGCGCCAGCAGTGAACCCGGACGGCTCTCTGGAAACACCATATATTTT. The chain links TRBV10-2 to TRBJ1-3, with unresolved D. Germline lookup yields CDR1 WSHSY and CDR2 SAAADI. CDR3 length: 16 amino acids. The V and J ends lost 3 bases and 0 bases respectively, with 12 bases between them.

The V and J genes are TRBV29-1 and TRBJ2-1; 7 positions agree with TRBD2. Germline V gives CDR1 SQVTM, CDR2 ANQGSEA. Trimming took 6 bases from V and 6 from J; bases not matched to a gene: 14. This CDR3 region has 15 residues. CDR3 loop: CSVDLTSQISNEQFF. Written as DNA, the CDR3 is TGCAGCGTGGACTTGACTAGCCAGATCTCCAATGAGCAGTTCTTC.

The CDR3 here is CASSQTDSYYGYTF. The DNA of the CDR3 is TGTGCCAGCAGCCAGACGGACAGCTACTATGGCTACACCTTC. The chain recombines TRBV5-6 with TRBJ1-2; TRBD1 might be the D (6 bases). V was trimmed by 4 bases and J by 3 bases, leaving 13 bases between them. The CDR3 sequence is 14 residues long. From germline, CDR1 is SGHDT and CDR2 YYEEEE.

The gene calls are TRBV11-2 and TRBJ2-3, with a tentative D call TRBD2 (5 bases). Germline V gives CDR1 SGHAT, CDR2 FQNNGV. The V end was cut by 6 bases, the J end by 2 bases, with 15 bases between. The CDR3 consists of 15 residues. The CDR3 loop is CASSWTGGYTDTQYF. CDR3 coding DNA: TGTGCCAGCAGTTGGACGGGCGGGTACACAGATACGCAGTATTTT.

The chain is built from TRBV7-9 and TRBJ2-5, with D possibly TRBD1 on 5 matching bases. Germline assignment: CDR1 SEHNR and CDR2 FQNEAQ (reference sequence). V was shortened by 6 bases and J by 4 bases, with 12 bases between the two germline ends. This CDR3 has 13 amino acids. This CDR3 is CASSVAGRETQYF. CDR3 nucleotides: TGTGCCAGCAGTGTCGCAGGGCGAGAGACCCAGTACTTC.

The genes are TRBV7-2 and TRBJ2-1, with TRBD2 matching 8 bases. Per the germline V gene, CDR1 is SGHTA and CDR2 is FQGNSA. The CDR3 is 15 residues long. The junction had 11 bases not matched to a gene; V was cut back by 4 bases and J by 9 bases. Here the CDR3 reads CASSSGGDSGSEQFF. Written as DNA, the CDR3 is TGTGCCAGCAGCTCCGGGGGGGACTCGGGATCTGAGCAGTTCTTC. Filled out from reference TRBV7-2 and TRBJ2-1, the complete variable domain reads GAGVSQSPSNKVTEKGKDVELRCDPISGHTALYWYRQSLGQGLEFLIYFQGNSAPDKSGLPSDRFSAERTGGSVSTLTIQRTQQEDSAVYLCASSSGGDSGSEQFFGPGTRLTVL.

The rearrangement links TRBV19 to TRBJ1-2, with 12 bases fitting TRBD1. CDR3 length equals 17 residues. CDR1 LNHDA and CDR2 SQIVND come from the germline V gene (reference sequence). The V and J ends lost 1 base and 4 bases, in that order; junction bases with no gene match: 7. This CDR3 reads CASSIGYGTGGTYGYTF. In DNA form, the CDR3 reads TGTGCCAGTAGTATAGGATACGGGACAGGGGGCACCTATGGCTACACCTTC.